The text below deals with one T cell receptor (beta chain). Germline CDR1 LNHDA, CDR2 SQIVND (reference sequence). The CDR3 length is 14 residues. J was trimmed by 9 bases and V by 2 bases; bases with no gene match: 9. This entry comes from a study of blood T cell repertoires in COVID-19. About the research overall: COVID-19 samples collected from the United States, Italy and Spain covered acute and convalescent phases. Nucleic acid was either cDNA or gDNA, and it came from T cells, B-cell-depleted T cells, or PBMCs.

TCRdb's copy holds only in-frame clones and misses some; the assay was immunoSEQ multiplex PCR. The repertoire holds 13,000 to 15,000 clones, with roughly nine tenths as singletons. This clonotype was sampled from a human donor in a cohort sampled during active COVID-19. Material: peripheral blood. This chain connects TRBV19 to TRBJ1-1; the match to TRBD1 covers 7 bases. The CDR3 region is CASSIWEGGLKAFF. The CDR3 DNA follows: TGTGCCAGTAGTATATGGGAAGGGGGCCTCAAAGCTTTCTTT.